Following are 29 T cell receptor beta chains from one sample sequenced in a study of regulatory T cells in long-lasting Graves disease. Time point here: newly diagnosed GD, antithyroid drugs for less than 3 months. Scientists built the TCR library using RNA that was extracted from PBMCs. Building of the TCR beta libraries involved iRepertoire HTBI primers and Arm-PCR of CDR3 regions. A single record per CDR3 protein comes from TCRdb applying MiXCR to the multiplex PCR reads. This sample has 620,000 or so distinct CDR3 sequences; about 16% occur once, and the top ten carry around 19%. These data were also filed under a second study, of T cells in Graves' hyperthyroidism and ophthalmopathy.

This specimen was peripheral blood mononuclear cells (PBMCs), taken at new diagnosis, from a patient treated with antithyroid drugs. The source is a woman in her thirties with Graves disease.

This clonotype was observed a handful of times. CDR3 protein: CASSLWREETQYF. Here the CDR3 DNA reads TGTGCCAGCAGCTTATGGCGGGAAGAGACCCAGTACTTC. The rearrangement joins TRBV11-2 to TRBJ2-5, with TRBD2 as a possible D gene (5 bases). Trimming removed 2 bases at V and 3 bases at J, with 7 bases between. Per the germline V gene, CDR1 is SGHAT and CDR2 is FQNNGV. The CDR3 runs to 13 residues.

This clonotype was picked up many times. The rearrangement uses TRBV20-1 and TRBJ1-4; a possible D gene is TRBD1 (6 bases). This CDR3 spans 13 amino acids. Trimming removed 2 bases from V and 8 bases from J, with 12 bases in between. Germline values: CDR1 DFQATT, CDR2 SNEGSKA (reference sequence). This CDR3 reads CSARTGLREKLFF. The CDR3 region has the DNA TGCAGTGCTAGAACAGGGTTACGGGAAAAACTGTTTTTT.

On this clonotype: This could be a read error, since a much larger clone is one nucleotide away. The chain joins TRBV6-2 or TRBV6-3 to TRBJ1-5; tentative D call: TRBD1 (5 bases). V lost 8 bases and J lost 1, with 24 bases in between. Germline V CDR1 and CDR2: MNHEY, SVGEGT. The length of the CDR3 is 18 residues. CDR3 residues: CASPSKGQARGSNQPQHF. The CDR3, as DNA: TGTGCCAGCCCGTCAAAGGGCCAGGCCCGGGGGAGCAATCAGCCCCAGCATTTT.

Note on this clonotype: It may be a read error: a sequence one base away is much more abundant. The chain combines TRBV7-8 with TRBJ1-1; 9 nucleotides line up with TRBD1. V lost 5 bases, J lost 4 bases, and 8 bases stayed unmatched. Germline CDR1 SGHVS, CDR2 FQNEAQ. The CDR3 has 15 amino acids. Here the CDR3 DNA reads TGTGCCAGCAGCAGAATAGGACAGGGGACCACTGAAGCTTTCTTT. Its protein product is CASSRIGQGTTEAFF.

This clonotype has ten or more counts. J is TRBJ2-1 and V is TRBV7-3; 13 bases match TRBD2. This CDR3 has 19 amino acids. CDR1 and CDR2 (germline): SGHTA, FQGTGA. J gave up 1 base and V 4 bases, and 10 bases lay outside the gene matches. The CDR3 DNA reads as TGTGCCAGCAGCTGGGCCGGGACTAGCGGGAAGGGATCCTACAATGAGCAGTTCTTC. Amino acids: CASSWAGTSGKGSYNEQFF.

This clonotype was counted at least ten times. The chain is built from TRBV19 and TRBJ2-3, with TRBD2 matching over 7 bases. Germline V CDR1 and CDR2: LNHDA, SQIVND (reference sequence). The CDR3 runs to 15 residues. V lost 5 bases and J lost 2; bases outside the gene matches: 7. The CDR3 is CASSPAGTYTDTQYF. For the CDR3, the DNA is TGTGCCAGTAGTCCAGCGGGGACCTACACAGATACGCAGTATTTT.

This clonotype was observed at least ten times. In nucleotides, the CDR3 is TGTGCCAGCAGCCAATCTAGAGGGACAGCTGGAAACACCATATATTTT. Protein: CASSQSRGTAGNTIYF. The V and J genes are TRBV16 and TRBJ1-3; 7 bases are a match to TRBD1. V lost 0 bases to trimming and J lost 2 bases; unmatched junction nucleotides: 4. This CDR3 is built from 16 residues. Germline V CDR1 and CDR2: KGHSY, FQNENV. Based on the CDR3 plus reference TRBV16 and TRBJ1-3, the full variable domain is GEEVAQTPKHLVRGEGQKAKLYCAPIKGHSYVFWYQQVLKNEFKFLISFQNENVFDETGMPKERFSAKCLPNSPCSLEIQATKLEDSAVYFCASSQSRGTAGNTIYFGEGSWLTVV.

This clonotype occurred a few times. The chain links TRBV5-1 to TRBJ1-2, with 11 bases that match TRBD1. V shed 0 bases and J 7 bases; nucleotides not matched to a gene: 5. Germline-derived CDR1 and CDR2 are SGHRS and YFSETQ. This CDR3 contains 15 residues. CDR3 DNA: TGCGCCAGCAGCTTGGCCGAAGGGACAGGGGGTGGCTACACCTTC. Translating it yields CASSLAEGTGGGYTF. The full variable domain, completed using reference TRBV5-1 and TRBJ1-2, is KAGVTQTPRYLIKTRGQQVTLSCSPISGHRSVSWYQQTPGQGLQFLFEYFSETQRNKGNFPGRFSGRQFSNSRSEMNVSTLELGDSALYLCASSLAEGTGGGYTFGSGTRLTVV.

This clonotype occurred many times. This chain uses TRBV27 with TRBJ1-5; D is uncertain. CDR1 and CDR2 from the germline V gene are MNHEY and SMNVEV (reference sequence). This CDR3 spans 16 amino acids. The germline V and J ends were trimmed by 6 bases and 5 bases, with 20 bases remaining between them. The CDR3 protein is CASSSPRDLPHQPQHF. The CDR3 DNA reads TGTGCCAGCAGCTCCCCGAGGGATCTCCCACATCAGCCCCAGCATTTT.

CDR3 in amino acids: CSAPRDRGTSGRHEQYF. The DNA for the CDR3 is TGCAGTGCGCCCCGGGACAGGGGGACTAGCGGGAGGCACGAGCAGTACTTC. The gene calls are TRBV20-1 and TRBJ2-7; 15 bases map to TRBD2. CDR3 length: 17 residues. Germline CDR1 reads DFQATT; CDR2 reads SNEGSKA (reference sequence). The junction had 14 bases not matched to a gene; V was cut back by 6 bases and J by 5 bases.

This clonotype was seen at least ten times. The CDR3 reads CSARDWEATGYEQYF. The CDR3 DNA is TGCAGTGCTAGAGATTGGGAAGCGACAGGCTACGAGCAGTACTTC. The chain couples TRBV20-1 to TRBJ2-7; tentatively, D is TRBD1 (6 bases). The germline V gene encodes CDR1 DFQATT and CDR2 SNEGSKA (reference sequence). This CDR3 is built from 15 residues. Trimming cost V 0 bases and J 3 bases, with 15 bases left between them.

This clonotype was counted ten times or more. The chain recombines TRBV28 with TRBJ2-1, with D perhaps matching TRBD2 (5 bases). This CDR3 is built from 16 residues. V was clipped by 3 bases and J by 0 bases, with 12 bases between them. CDR1 and CDR2 from the germline V gene are MDHEN and SYDVKM. Written as DNA, the CDR3 is TGTGCCAGCAGTTTGGCGGGTGGAAACTCCTACAATGAGCAGTTCTTC. Its translation is CASSLAGGNSYNEQFF.

The J gene is TRBJ2-5, the V gene TRBV5-1; D gene ambiguous. The CDR3 loop spans 13 amino acids. Germline loops: CDR1 SGHRS, CDR2 YFSETQ. Between the trimmed V and J ends, which lost 0 bases and 5 bases, there was a span of 8 bases. The CDR3 reads CASSLGSFETQYF. DNA for the CDR3: TGCGCCAGCAGCTTGGGGTCGTTTGAGACCCAGTACTTC.

Ten or more counts support this clonotype. The chain carries TRBV7-8 and TRBJ2-1; either TRBD1 or TRBD2 may supply D (5 bases each). The germline CDR1 and CDR2 sequences are SGHVS and FQNEAQ. This CDR3 region has 15 residues. V lost 4 bases to trimming and J lost 5 bases, with 15 bases between them. CDR3 DNA: TGTGCCAGCAGCTCGACCGGGACGGCCAACAATGAGCAGTTCTTC. Protein product: CASSSTGTANNEQFF.

This clonotype occurred many times. The chain has TRBV2 and TRBJ2-5, with D tentatively TRBD2 (7 bases). CDR3 length: 14 residues. CDR1 SNHLY and CDR2 FYNNEI come from the germline V gene. The germline V and J ends were trimmed by 6 bases and 7 bases, with 18 bases remaining between them. The CDR3 region has the DNA TGTGCCAGCAGGGGGGGGGGCGCGTTTGGGACCCAGTACTTC. The encoded protein is CASRGGGAFGTQYF.

In its sample, this clonotype was seen a few times. An end of the junction does not agree with germline; a read error may underlie this. The chain carries TRBV7-7 and TRBJ2-5, with 9 bases matching TRBD1. Germline V lookup: CDR1 SSHAT, CDR2 FNYEAQ (reference sequence). This CDR3 contains 16 residues. CDR3 residues: CASSLLGTGIKETQYF. For the CDR3, the DNA is TGTGCTAGCAGCTTACTCGGGACAGGGATAAAAGAGACCCAGTACTTC.

The sample holds a few counts of this clonotype. The V and J genes are TRBV4-1 and TRBJ1-2; 9 nucleotides align to TRBD1. Germline trimming cut 5 bases from V and 2 bases from J; bases unmatched to any gene: 9. The CDR3 loop spans 16 amino acids. The germline V gene encodes CDR1 MGHRA and CDR2 YSYEKL. The CDR3 nucleotides read TGCGCCAGCAGCTCGGGCGTGGGACAGGGCAACTATGGCTACACCTTC. Amino acid sequence: CASSSGVGQGNYGYTF.

This clonotype came up many times. The chain employs TRBV20-1 and TRBJ2-7, with D uncertain. Trimming took 0 bases from V and 3 from J, leaving 3 bases between them. This CDR3 spans 11 amino acids. CDR1 is DFQATT, CDR2 SNEGSKA, per germline (reference sequence). Here the CDR3 DNA reads TGCAGTGCTAGAGAGGACTACGAGCAGTACTTC. Translated, it gives CSAREDYEQYF.

This clonotype was counted many times. The V gene is TRBV19, the J gene TRBJ1-5, with TRBD1 identical over 10 bases. The CDR3 is made up of 15 amino acids. Germline-derived CDR1 and CDR2 are LNHDA and SQIVND (reference sequence). V shed 5 bases and J 6 bases; nucleotides not matched to a gene: 7. This CDR3 is CASSPTGGSFQPQHF. As DNA, the CDR3 is TGTGCCAGTAGTCCGACAGGGGGCTCGTTTCAGCCCCAGCATTTT.

This clonotype was seen a few times. This chain joins TRBV6-5 and TRBJ1-5; TRBD1 matches 8 bases. Germline assignment: CDR1 MNHEY and CDR2 SVGAGI. The V segment lost 8 bases and the J segment 5 bases; nucleotides outside the gene matches: 5. CDR3 length: 13 amino acids. The CDR3, as DNA: TGTGCCAGCCGTTTACAGGGGGATCAGCCCCAGCATTTT. Translated, it gives CASRLQGDQPQHF.

The chain couples TRBV6-2 or TRBV6-3 to TRBJ2-1; D is unresolved. There are 18 residues in the CDR3. Germline V gene data show CDR1 as MNHEY and CDR2 as SVGEGT. Deletions cut 0 bases from V and 0 bases from J, with 15 bases between. The CDR3 bases are TGTGCCAGCAGTTACTCGAAGGGCACTCCCGGCTCCTACAATGAGCAGTTCTTC. This sequence encodes CASSYSKGTPGSYNEQFF.

This chain links TRBV7-9 with TRBJ2-1, with D tentatively TRBD2 (6 bases). Trimming removed 2 bases at V and 8 bases at J, with 10 bases between. The CDR3 consists of 13 residues. The germline V gene has CDR1 SEHNR and CDR2 FQNEAQ (reference sequence). Written as DNA, the CDR3 is TGTGCCAGCAGCTTACGGTGGGGGGATGAGCAGTTCTTC. Protein product: CASSLRWGDEQFF.

In this sample, this clonotype turned up once. This chain uses TRBV4-2 with TRBJ1-5; no firm D call. This CDR3 contains 18 residues. Germline lookup yields CDR1 LGHNA and CDR2 YNFKEQ. Deletions cut 1 base from V and 0 bases from J, with 16 bases between. The CDR3 DNA sequence: TGTGCCAGCAGCCAAGTGACGACTTTGGAGTATAGCAATCAGCCCCAGCATTTT. Protein: CASSQVTTLEYSNQPQHF.

Ten or more counts support this clonotype. The chain joins TRBV5-1 to TRBJ1-2; 7 nucleotides line up with TRBD1. V gave up 4 bases and J gave up 0 bases; unmatched junction bases: 6. The CDR3 sequence is 15 residues long. From germline, CDR1 is SGHRS and CDR2 YFSETQ. The CDR3 DNA follows: TGCGCCAGCAGCAAGACAACAGGGGCTAACTATGGCTACACCTTC. Translated: CASSKTTGANYGYTF.

There are a few counts of this clonotype. The chain links TRBV7-9 to TRBJ2-3; 9 nucleotides line up with TRBD1. This CDR3 comprises 15 residues. The V gene's germline CDR1 is SEHNR and CDR2 FQNEAQ (reference sequence). With 4 bases clipped from V and 4 bases from J, the junction kept 6 bases outside the gene matches. The CDR3 loop reads CASSSQTGGADTQYF. The CDR3 DNA is TGTGCCAGCAGCTCGCAAACAGGGGGCGCAGATACGCAGTATTTT.

The chain joins TRBV28 to TRBJ1-2; no definite D call. The V gene's germline CDR1 is MDHEN and CDR2 SYDVKM. The V end was cut by 7 bases, the J end by 6 bases, with 15 bases between. This CDR3 is built from 13 residues. This CDR3 is CASTPHGVDGYTF. The CDR3 DNA reads as TGTGCCAGCACTCCTCATGGGGTAGATGGCTACACCTTC.

For this clonotype: At one of its ends the junction is not consistent with the germline gene, which may arise from a read error. The gene calls are TRBV5-1 and TRBJ2-5; weak D call: TRBD2 (5 bases). This CDR3 is 13 amino acids long. Germline V lookup: CDR1 SGHRS, CDR2 YFSETQ. The CDR3 DNA sequence: TGCGCCAGCAGTCCCCTGAACGGGGAGACCCAGCACTTC. Amino acid sequence: CASSPLNGETQHF.

As concerns this clonotype: Being one base from a much bigger clone, this may be a read error. The rearrangement uses TRBV6-1 and TRBJ2-7; TRBD1 agrees at 7 bases. CDR1 and CDR2 from the germline V gene are MNHNS and SASEGT. This CDR3 spans 13 amino acids. V dropped 3 bases and J dropped 4; count of bases not matched to a gene: 3. The CDR3 DNA reads as TGTGCCAGCAGTGATGACAGGGTATACGAGCAGTACTTC. Translating gives CASSDDRVYEQYF.

V gene TRBV28 combines with J gene TRBJ2-7; 10 bases match TRBD1. J gave up 2 bases and V 6 bases, and 7 bases lay outside the gene matches. This CDR3 has 15 amino acids. Germline CDR1 is MDHEN and CDR2 is SYDVKM. CDR3 sequence reads: CASSLPGQGTYEQYF. The CDR3 DNA sequence: TGTGCCAGCAGCTTGCCGGGACAGGGGACCTACGAGCAGTACTTC. Full variable domain (remainder filled in from reference TRBV28 and TRBJ2-7): DVKVTQSSRYLVKRTGEKVFLECVQDMDHENMFWYRQDPGLGLRLIYFSYDVKMKEKGDIPEGYSVSREKKERFSLILESASTNQTSMYLCASSLPGQGTYEQYFGPGTRLTVT.